These 5 T cell receptor beta chains share one sample of origin, sequenced in a study of T cell repertoires in cytomegalovirus infection. TCRdb reanalysed the reads using MiXCR and keeps one entry per CDR3 protein. This table has some 97,000 distinct CDR3 sequences, roughly a quarter appearing once. The material sequenced was CD8+ T cells from PBMCs. Receptor source: a human donor in good health (CMV status not recorded). Some clones in this sample may be carry-over from other donors' samples.

This clonotype was observed a few times. The V and J genes are TRBV7-8 and TRBJ1-3; TRBD1 might be the D (6 bases). The CDR3 is 16 amino acids. Trimming took 5 bases from V and 0 from J, leaving 14 bases between them. The germline V gene has CDR1 SGHVS and CDR2 FQNEAQ. This CDR3 reads CASSATGTYSGNTIYF. The CDR3 region has the DNA TGTGCCAGCAGCGCTACAGGGACCTACTCTGGAAACACCATATATTTT.

V is TRBV11-2 and J is TRBJ2-2, with a weak D call TRBD2 (5 bases). The CDR3 contains 13 residues. Germline lookup yields CDR1 SGHAT and CDR2 FQNNGV. V was clipped by 4 bases and J by 2 bases, with 5 bases between them. CDR3: CASSWTNTGELFF. CDR3 in DNA: TGTGCCAGCAGCTGGACTAACACCGGGGAGCTGTTTTTT.

This clonotype was observed a handful of times. The V and J genes are TRBV27 and TRBJ2-1; D is tentatively TRBD1 or TRBD2 (5 bases each). CDR3 size: 12 residues. V lost 3 bases and J 6 bases, leaving 6 bases between the germline ends. CDR1 and CDR2 (germline): MNHEY, SMNVEV (reference sequence). Here the CDR3 DNA reads TGTGCCAGCAGTTTGGGGACCAATGAGCAGTTCTTC. Translated: CASSLGTNEQFF.

This chain links TRBV6-5 with TRBJ2-4; D gene ambiguous. Germline V gene sequence: CDR1 MNHEY, CDR2 SVGAGI. This CDR3 is 15 amino acids long. The germline V and J ends were trimmed by 6 bases and 1 base, with 13 bases remaining between them. DNA of the CDR3: TGTGCCAGCAGAGTTACTGCACTCGCCAAAAACATTCAGTACTTC. Protein product: CASRVTALAKNIQYF.

This chain connects TRBV19 to TRBJ2-1, with 9 bases fitting TRBD1. The ends lost 3 bases at V and 8 bases at J; junction bases unmatched: 8. CDR3 length: 15 amino acids. Germline V gives CDR1 LNHDA, CDR2 SQIVND (reference sequence). CDR3 loop: CASSITGGGYYEQFF. The CDR3 bases are TGTGCCAGTAGTATCACAGGGGGCGGTTACTATGAGCAGTTCTTC.